This entry features one TCR beta chain sequence. Its antigen is not known. The table came from immunoSEQ multiplex PCR; TCRdb's copy has only in-frame clones and leaves some out. This table holds approximately 980,000 clones, 76% found once. This sample is drawn from a study of shared clonotypes between healthy human individuals. Study-wide findings and caveats: The study found lower generation probabilities in non-shared clonotypes than in those shared by all four donors.

The CDR3 consists of 13 residues. Per germline, CDR1 MNHEY and CDR2 SVGAGI. With 7 bases removed from V and 1 base from J, the gap between germline ends came to 10 bases. The chain is built from TRBV6-5 and TRBJ1-1; D is unresolved. Sequencing input: memory CD4+ T cells sorted from blood. Sample subset: CD45RA-negative fraction. This receptor was identified in a man between 18 and 29 years old in good health. The CDR3 DNA sequence: TGTGCCAGCAAATTACTTGAGAACACTGAAGCTTTCTTT. Translation: CASKLLENTEAFF.